The rows below give T cell receptor beta chains drawn from one sample of a study of blood T cell repertoires in COVID-19. Method: immunoSEQ multiplex PCR; TCRdb's copy keeps in-frame clones and lacks some. The sample contains just under 55,000 clones, less than 90% of which appear only once. What was sequenced was peripheral blood. The source of these receptors is a woman aged 55-69 years with acute or convalescent COVID-19. The CDR3 runs from the conserved cysteine through the conserved F or W. A D gene is named only where the DNA matches it firmly. Clone size is shown for a subset of rows, as once, few, many or a class of expanded clone.

>-|-|TRBV6-1|TRBJ1-5
CASSEYSGRPQHF
TGTGCCAGCAGTGAATATTCGGGAAGGCCCCAGCATTTT
>-|-|TRBV10-3|TRBJ2-1
CAISDRGAPSSYNEQFF
TGTGCCATCAGTGACCGTGGGGCACCGAGTTCCTACAATGAGCAGTTCTTC
>-|-|TRBV7-3|TRBJ1-5
CASSSYSPFGGNQPQHF
TGTGCCAGCAGCTCGTACAGCCCGTTTGGTGGCAATCAGCCCCAGCATTTT
>-|-|TRBV4-2|TRBJ1-2
CASSQDINGYTF
TGTGCCAGCAGCCAAGATATAAATGGCTACACCTTC
>TRBD2|-|TRBV12-3/TRBV12-4|TRBJ2-7
CASSLTSGSFQYF
TGTGCCAGCAGTTTAACTAGCGGGTCTTTTCAGTACTTC
>TRBD1|-|TRBV5-4|TRBJ1-2
CASSLPGQGVYGYTF
TGTGCCAGCAGCTTACCGGGGCAGGGGGTCTATGGCTACACCTTC
>TRBD1|-|TRBV3-1/TRBV3-2|TRBJ1-4
CASSQPFSTGRNEKLFF
TGTGCCAGCAGCCAACCTTTTTCGACAGGGCGGAATGAAAAACTGTTTTTT
>TRBD1|-|TRBV27|TRBJ1-2
CASSQGAQPRNYGYTF
TGTGCCAGCAGTCAGGGGGCACAGCCTAGGAACTATGGCTACACCTTC
>TRBD1|-|TRBV10-1|TRBJ1-4
CASSPGQVPAKLFF
TGCGCCAGCAGCCCAGGACAGGTCCCTGCAAAACTGTTTTTT
>-|-|TRBV7-9|TRBJ2-1
CASRAGAGYEQFF
TGTGCCAGCAGGGCGGGGGCTGGGTATGAGCAGTTCTTC
>-|-|TRBV5-4|TRBJ1-1
CASSLPGGWNTEAFF
TGTGCCAGCAGTCTCCCTGGGGGGTGGAACACTGAAGCTTTCTTT
>TRBD1|-|TRBV5-1|TRBJ1-2
CASSPGDRVYGYTF
TGCGCCAGCAGCCCGGGGGACAGGGTCTATGGCTACACCTTC
>-|-|TRBV7-9|TRBJ1-1
CASSLDGRRNVVAFF
TGTGCCAGCAGCTTAGACGGCCGCAGGAATGTTGTAGCTTTCTTT
>TRBD1|-|TRBV5-1|TRBJ1-6
CASSLGGKLSGQGESPLHF
TGCGCCAGCAGCTTGGGGGGAAAGCTAAGCGGACAGGGGGAATCACCCCTCCACTTT
>TRBD1|-|TRBV5-5|TRBJ2-5
CASSSLRGQGPGDQETQYF
TGTGCCAGCAGCTCCTTAAGGGGACAGGGGCCCGGGGACCAAGAGACCCAGTACTTC
>-|-|TRBV28|TRBJ1-2
CASSRPLRGYTF
TGTGCCAGCAGTCGCCCTTTACGGGGCTACACCTTC
>TRBD1|-|TRBV7-8|TRBJ1-2
CASSPGTANYGYTF
TGTGCCAGCAGCCCCGGGACAGCGAACTATGGCTACACCTTC
>TRBD1|few|TRBV27|TRBJ1-1
CASSSQGGRTEAFF
TGTGCCAGCAGTTCCCAAGGGGGCAGGACTGAAGCTTTCTTT
>-|-|TRBV12-3/TRBV12-4|TRBJ2-7
CASSLDQSYEQYF
TGTGCCAGCAGTTTAGATCAGTCCTACGAGCAGTACTTC
>TRBD1|-|TRBV18|TRBJ1-5
CASSRQGDGNQPQHF
TGTGCCAGCTCGCGACAGGGAGACGGCAATCAGCCCCAGCATTTT
>-|-|TRBV3-1/TRBV3-2|TRBJ2-3
CASSPRTGVDTQYF
TGTGCCAGCAGCCCAAGAACAGGTGTAGATACGCAGTATTTT
>TRBD2|-|TRBV6-2/TRBV6-3|TRBJ2-7
CASSATSGRAEQYF
TGTGCCAGCAGTGCGACTAGCGGGAGGGCCGAGCAGTACTTC
>TRBD2|-|TRBV19|TRBJ2-2
CASSTPGLATGELFF
TGTGCCAGTAGTACGCCGGGACTAGCCACCGGGGAGCTGTTTTTT
>TRBD2|-|TRBV9|TRBJ2-7
CASSPVASGSYEQYF
TGTGCCAGCAGCCCAGTGGCTAGCGGGAGCTACGAGCAGTACTTC
>-|-|TRBV5-6|TRBJ2-3
CASSQTGPGDTQYF
TGTGCCAGCAGTCAGACAGGCCCAGGAGATACGCAGTATTTT
>TRBD2|once|TRBV6-5|TRBJ2-3
CASSYAGGPVDTQYF
TGTGCCAGCAGTTATGCGGGGGGGCCGGTAGATACGCAGTATTTT
>TRBD1|-|TRBV20-1|TRBJ1-1
CSASDRGRGNTEAFF
TGCAGTGCTAGTGACAGGGGGCGAGGAAACACTGAAGCTTTCTTT
>-|-|TRBV7-2|TRBJ2-5
CASSPWGEAETQYF
TGTGCCAGCAGCCCGTGGGGGGAGGCGGAGACCCAGTACTTC
>TRBD2|-|TRBV2|TRBJ2-5
CASSSTSGSRSLQTQYF
TGTGCCAGCAGTTCGACTAGCGGGAGTCGCTCATTACAGACCCAGTACTTC
>TRBD1|-|TRBV15|TRBJ2-5
CATSRDGLGQGAGETQYF
TGTGCCACCAGCAGAGATGGTTTAGGACAGGGGGCGGGTGAGACCCAGTACTTC
>TRBD1|-|TRBV28|TRBJ1-5
CASSFSWGQRNQPQHF
TGTGCCAGCAGTTTCTCTTGGGGACAGCGCAATCAGCCCCAGCATTTT
>-|-|TRBV3-1/TRBV3-2|TRBJ1-2
CASSQDPDYGYTF
TGTGCCAGCAGCCAAGACCCGGACTATGGCTACACCTTC
>-|-|TRBV19|TRBJ2-3
CASSGGTVTDTQYF
TGTGCCAGTAGTGGGGGGACAGTCACAGATACGCAGTATTTT
>-|-|TRBV28|TRBJ1-4
CASSSPGRGGLGEKLFF
TGTGCCAGCTCCTCCCCCGGACGCGGGGGCCTTGGTGAAAAACTGTTTTTT
>-|-|TRBV7-9|TRBJ2-7
CASSLRSGSSYEQYF
TGTGCCAGCAGCTTAAGGTCGGGAAGCTCCTACGAGCAGTACTTC
>TRBD1|few|TRBV4-1|TRBJ1-5
CASSRGTGLSNQPQHF
TGCGCCAGCAGCCGTGGGACAGGTCTTTCCAATCAGCCCCAGCATTTT
>TRBD2|-|TRBV11-2|TRBJ2-1
CASSGIAGVGNEQFF
TGTGCCAGCAGCGGAATAGCGGGAGTAGGCAATGAGCAGTTCTTC
>TRBD1|once|TRBV7-8|TRBJ2-3
CASSSNRDRAQYF
TGTGCCAGCAGCTCGAACCGGGACAGGGCGCAGTATTTT
>-|once|TRBV3-1/TRBV3-2|TRBJ1-1
CASSQPGRGAFF
TGTGCCAGCAGCCAACCGGGGAGGGGAGCTTTCTTT
>-|few|TRBV5-1|TRBJ1-2
CASSLVGGASNYGYTF
TGCGCCAGCAGCTTGGTCGGGGGGGCCAGTAACTATGGCTACACCTTC